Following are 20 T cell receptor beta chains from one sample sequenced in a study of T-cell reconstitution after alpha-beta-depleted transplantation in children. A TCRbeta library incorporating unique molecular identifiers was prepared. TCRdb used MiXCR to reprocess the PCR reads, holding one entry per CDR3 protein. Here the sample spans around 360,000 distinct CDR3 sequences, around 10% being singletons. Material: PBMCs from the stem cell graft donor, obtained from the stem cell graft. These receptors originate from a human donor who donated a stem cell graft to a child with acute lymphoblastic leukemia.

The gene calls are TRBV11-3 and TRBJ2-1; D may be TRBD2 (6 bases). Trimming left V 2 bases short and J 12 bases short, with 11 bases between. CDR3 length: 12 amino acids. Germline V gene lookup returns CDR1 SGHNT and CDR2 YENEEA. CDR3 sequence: CASSLRSGVQFF. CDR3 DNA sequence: TGTGCCAGCAGCTTACGGTCGGGAGTGCAGTTCTTC.

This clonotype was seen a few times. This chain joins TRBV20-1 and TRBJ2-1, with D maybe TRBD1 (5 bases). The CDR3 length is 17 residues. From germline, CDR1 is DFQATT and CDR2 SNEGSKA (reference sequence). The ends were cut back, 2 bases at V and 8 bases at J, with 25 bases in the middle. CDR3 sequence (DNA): TGCAGTGCTAGATCATTAAGGGGAAGGGGCCGCGCCGATGAGCAGTTCTTC. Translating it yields CSARSLRGRGRADEQFF.

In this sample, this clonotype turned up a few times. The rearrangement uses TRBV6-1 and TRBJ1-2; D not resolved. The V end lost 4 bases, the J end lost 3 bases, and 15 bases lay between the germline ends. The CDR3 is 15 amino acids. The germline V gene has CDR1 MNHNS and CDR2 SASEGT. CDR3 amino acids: CASSVDSQRDYGYTF. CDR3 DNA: TGTGCCAGCAGTGTCGACTCCCAGAGAGACTATGGCTACACCTTC.

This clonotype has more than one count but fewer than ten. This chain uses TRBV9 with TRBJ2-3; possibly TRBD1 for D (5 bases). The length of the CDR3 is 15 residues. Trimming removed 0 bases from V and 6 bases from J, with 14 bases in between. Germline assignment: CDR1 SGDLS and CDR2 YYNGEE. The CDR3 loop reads CASSVGTTVPDTQYF. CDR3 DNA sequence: TGTGCCAGCAGCGTAGGAACGACAGTTCCCGATACGCAGTATTTT.

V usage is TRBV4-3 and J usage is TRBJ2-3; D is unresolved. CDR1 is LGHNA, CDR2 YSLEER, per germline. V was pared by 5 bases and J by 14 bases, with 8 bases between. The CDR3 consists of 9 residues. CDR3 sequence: CASSIRLYF. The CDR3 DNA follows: TGCGCCAGCAGCATTAGACTGTATTTT.

As DNA, the CDR3 is TGTGCCAGCAGCTTGTTTGAACTCAATTTCGCTGAAGCTTTCTTT. Its translation is CASSLFELNFAEAFF. The chain recombines TRBV5-6 with TRBJ1-1; D remains ambiguous. This CDR3 region has 15 residues. Germline V CDR1 and CDR2: SGHDT, YYEEEE. The ends were cut back, 1 base at V and 6 bases at J, with 16 bases in the middle.

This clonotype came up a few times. The DNA of the CDR3 is TGCAGTGCCGAGGGGGCGGCTGGCCAAGAGACCCAGTACTTC. This translates into CSAEGAAGQETQYF. The rearrangement joins TRBV20-1 to TRBJ2-5; 7 bases fit TRBD1. After removal of 6 bases from V and 1 base from J, the junction contained 8 bases not matched to a gene. The V gene's germline CDR1 is DFQATT and CDR2 SNEGSKA (reference sequence). The CDR3 consists of 14 residues.

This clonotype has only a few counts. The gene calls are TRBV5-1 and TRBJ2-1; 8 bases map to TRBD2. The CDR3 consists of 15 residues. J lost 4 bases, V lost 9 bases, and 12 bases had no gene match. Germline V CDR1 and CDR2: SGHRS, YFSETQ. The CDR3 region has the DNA TGCGCCACGTGGACTAGCCGGAGGGTATACAATGAGCAGTTCTTC. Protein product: CATWTSRRVYNEQFF.

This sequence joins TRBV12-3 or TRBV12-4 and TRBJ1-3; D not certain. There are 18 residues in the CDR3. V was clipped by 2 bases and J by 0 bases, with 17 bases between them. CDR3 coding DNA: TGTGCCAGCAGTTTATCCCCCCCAGTGGGTAGCTCTGGAAACACCATATATTTT. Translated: CASSLSPPVGSSGNTIYF.

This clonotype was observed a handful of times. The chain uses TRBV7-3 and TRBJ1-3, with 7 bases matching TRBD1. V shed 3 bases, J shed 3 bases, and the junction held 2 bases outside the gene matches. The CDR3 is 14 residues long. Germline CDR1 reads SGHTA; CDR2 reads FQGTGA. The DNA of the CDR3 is TGTGCCAGCAGCTTGGCAGGGGGTGGAAACACCATATATTTT. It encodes CASSLAGGGNTIYF.

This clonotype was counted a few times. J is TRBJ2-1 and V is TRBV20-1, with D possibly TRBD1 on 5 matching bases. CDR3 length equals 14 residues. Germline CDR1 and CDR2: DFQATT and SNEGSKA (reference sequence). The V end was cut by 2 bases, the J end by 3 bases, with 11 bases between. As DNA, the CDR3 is TGCAGTGCTAGAAAGCTAGACAGCTACAATGAGCAGTTCTTC. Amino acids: CSARKLDSYNEQFF.

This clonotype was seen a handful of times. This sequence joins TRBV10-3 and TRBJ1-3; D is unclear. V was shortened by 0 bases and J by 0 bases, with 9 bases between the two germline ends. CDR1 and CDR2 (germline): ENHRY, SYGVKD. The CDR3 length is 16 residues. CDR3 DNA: TGTGCCATCAGTGAGTCGGCAGGTAGCTCTGGAAACACCATATATTTT. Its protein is CAISESAGSSGNTIYF.

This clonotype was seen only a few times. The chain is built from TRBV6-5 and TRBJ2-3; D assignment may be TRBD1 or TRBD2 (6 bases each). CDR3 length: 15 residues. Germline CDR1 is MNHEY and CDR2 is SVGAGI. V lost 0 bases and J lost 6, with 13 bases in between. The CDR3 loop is CASSYSGGRGDTQYF. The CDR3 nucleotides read TGTGCCAGCAGTTACTCAGGGGGGCGAGGGGATACGCAGTATTTT.

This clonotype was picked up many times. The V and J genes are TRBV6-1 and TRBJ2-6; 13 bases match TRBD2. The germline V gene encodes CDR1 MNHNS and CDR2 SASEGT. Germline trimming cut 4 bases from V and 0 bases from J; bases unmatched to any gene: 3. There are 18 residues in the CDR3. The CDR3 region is CASSAGTSGVSGANVLTF. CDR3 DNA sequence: TGTGCCAGCAGTGCCGGGACTAGCGGGGTCTCTGGGGCCAACGTCCTGACTTTC.

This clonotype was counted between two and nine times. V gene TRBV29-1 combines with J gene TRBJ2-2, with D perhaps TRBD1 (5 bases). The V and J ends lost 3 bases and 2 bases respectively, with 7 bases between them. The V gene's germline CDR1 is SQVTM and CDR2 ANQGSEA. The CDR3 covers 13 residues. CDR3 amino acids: CSVEDINTGELFF. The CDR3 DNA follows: TGCAGCGTTGAGGACATTAACACCGGGGAGCTGTTTTTT.

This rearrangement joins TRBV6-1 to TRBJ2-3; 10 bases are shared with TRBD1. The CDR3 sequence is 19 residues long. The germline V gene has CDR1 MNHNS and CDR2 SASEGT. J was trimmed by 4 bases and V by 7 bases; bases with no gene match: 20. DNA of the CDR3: TGTGCCAGCACCCTCACGGCTATCGGGACAGGGGTCGGCGCAGATACGCAGTATTTT. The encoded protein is CASTLTAIGTGVGADTQYF.

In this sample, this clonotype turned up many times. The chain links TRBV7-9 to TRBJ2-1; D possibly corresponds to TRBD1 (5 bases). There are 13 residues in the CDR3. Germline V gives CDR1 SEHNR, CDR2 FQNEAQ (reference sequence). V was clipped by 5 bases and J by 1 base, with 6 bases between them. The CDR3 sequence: CASSRTSYNEQFF. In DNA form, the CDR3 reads TGTGCCAGCAGCCGGACATCCTACAATGAGCAGTTCTTC. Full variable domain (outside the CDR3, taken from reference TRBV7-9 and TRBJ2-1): DTGVSQNPRHKITKRGQNVTFRCDPISEHNRLYWYRQTLGQGPEFLTYFQNEAQLEKSRLLSDRFSAERPKGSFSTLEIQRTEQGDSAMYLCASSRTSYNEQFFGPGTRLTVL.

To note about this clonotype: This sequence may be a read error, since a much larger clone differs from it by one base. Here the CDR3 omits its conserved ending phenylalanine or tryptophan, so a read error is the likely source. CDR3 nucleotides: TGTGCCAGCAGCTTTGGAGATGTGACTTGGGGGTGGAATGAGCAGTTCTTG. Translated: CASSFGDVTWGWNEQFL. The V and J genes are TRBV7-8 and TRBJ2-1; D is tentatively TRBD1 or TRBD2 (5 bases each). V was shortened by 3 bases and J by 7 bases, with 22 bases between the two germline ends. This CDR3 region has 17 residues. The germline gives CDR1 SGHVS, CDR2 FQNEAQ.

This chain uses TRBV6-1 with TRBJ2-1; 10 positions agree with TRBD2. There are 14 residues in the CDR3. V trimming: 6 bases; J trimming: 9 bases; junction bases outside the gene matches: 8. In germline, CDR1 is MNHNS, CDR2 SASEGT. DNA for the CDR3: TGTGCCAGCAGGTTGGCTAGCGGGAGTTTTGAGCAGTTCTTC. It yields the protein CASRLASGSFEQFF.

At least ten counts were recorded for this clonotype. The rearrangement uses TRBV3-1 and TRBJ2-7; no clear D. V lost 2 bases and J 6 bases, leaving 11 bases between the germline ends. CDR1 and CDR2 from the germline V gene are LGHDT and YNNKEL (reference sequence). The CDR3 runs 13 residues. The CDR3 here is CASSQRTSSEQYF. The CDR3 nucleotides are TGTGCCAGCAGCCAACGCACGAGTAGCGAGCAGTACTTC.